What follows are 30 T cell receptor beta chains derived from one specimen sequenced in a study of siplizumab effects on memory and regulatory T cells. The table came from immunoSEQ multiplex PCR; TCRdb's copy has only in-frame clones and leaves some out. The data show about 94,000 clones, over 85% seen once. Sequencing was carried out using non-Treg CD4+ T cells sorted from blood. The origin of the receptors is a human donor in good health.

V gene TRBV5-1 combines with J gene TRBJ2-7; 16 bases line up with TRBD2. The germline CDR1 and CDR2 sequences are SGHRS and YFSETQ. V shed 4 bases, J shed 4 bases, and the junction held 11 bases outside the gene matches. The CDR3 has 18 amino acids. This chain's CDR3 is CASSPSGLAGGQVYEQYF. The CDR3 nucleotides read TGCGCCAGCAGCCCCTCGGGACTAGCGGGGGGGCAGGTGTACGAGCAGTACTTC.

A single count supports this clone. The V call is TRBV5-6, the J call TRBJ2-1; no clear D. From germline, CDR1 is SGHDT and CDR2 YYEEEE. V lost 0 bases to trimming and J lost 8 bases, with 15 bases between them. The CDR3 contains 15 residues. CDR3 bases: TGTGCCAGCAGCTTGGCGACCGGGTTTGGGGATGAGCAGTTCTTC. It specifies CASSLATGFGDEQFF.

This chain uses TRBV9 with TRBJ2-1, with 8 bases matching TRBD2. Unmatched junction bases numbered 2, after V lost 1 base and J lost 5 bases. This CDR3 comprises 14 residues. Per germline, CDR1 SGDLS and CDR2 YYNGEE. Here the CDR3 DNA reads TGTGCCAGCAGCGTAAAACTAGCGGACAATGAGCAGTTCTTC. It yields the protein CASSVKLADNEQFF.

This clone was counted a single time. The CDR3 nucleotides are TGTGCCAGCCTCAGTGGGAGTGGACCAGATACGCAGTATTTT. Amino acids: CASLSGSGPDTQYF. This chain uses TRBV11-3 with TRBJ2-3; possible D gene TRBD2, 5 bases. The germline V gene has CDR1 SGHNT and CDR2 YENEEA. Trimming took off 8 bases at V and 4 bases at J, with 16 bases between the two ends. CDR3 length equals 14 residues.

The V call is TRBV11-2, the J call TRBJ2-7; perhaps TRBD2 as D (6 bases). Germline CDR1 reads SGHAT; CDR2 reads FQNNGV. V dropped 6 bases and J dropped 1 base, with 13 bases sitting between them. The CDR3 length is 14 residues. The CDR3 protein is CASRGPGLSYEQYF. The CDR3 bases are TGTGCCAGCAGGGGTCCGGGACTTTCCTACGAGCAGTACTTC.

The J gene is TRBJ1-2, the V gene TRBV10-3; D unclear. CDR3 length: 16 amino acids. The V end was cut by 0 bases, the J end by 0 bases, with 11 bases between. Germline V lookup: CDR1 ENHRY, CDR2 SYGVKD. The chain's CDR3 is CAISESPQTTNYGYTF. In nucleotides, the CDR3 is TGTGCCATCAGTGAGTCTCCGCAGACTACTAACTATGGCTACACCTTC.

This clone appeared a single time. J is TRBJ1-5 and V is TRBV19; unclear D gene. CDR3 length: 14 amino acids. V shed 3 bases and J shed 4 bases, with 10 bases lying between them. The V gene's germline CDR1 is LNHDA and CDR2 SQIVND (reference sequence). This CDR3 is CASSIIGLNQPQHF. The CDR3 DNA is TGTGCCAGTAGTATCATAGGGTTAAATCAGCCCCAGCATTTT.

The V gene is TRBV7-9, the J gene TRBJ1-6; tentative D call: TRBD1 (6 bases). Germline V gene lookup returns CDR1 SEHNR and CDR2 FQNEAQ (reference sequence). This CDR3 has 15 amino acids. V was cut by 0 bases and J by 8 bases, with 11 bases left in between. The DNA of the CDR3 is TGTGCCAGCAGCTTAGCTGTTAGGGGGGATTCACCCCTCCACTTT. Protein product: CASSLAVRGDSPLHF.

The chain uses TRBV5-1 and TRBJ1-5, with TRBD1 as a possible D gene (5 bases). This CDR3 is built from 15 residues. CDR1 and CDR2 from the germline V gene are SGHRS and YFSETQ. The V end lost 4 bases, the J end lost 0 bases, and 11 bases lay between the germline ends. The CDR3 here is CASSPGGDSNQPQHF. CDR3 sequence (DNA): TGCGCCAGCAGCCCCGGGGGGGATAGCAATCAGCCCCAGCATTTT.

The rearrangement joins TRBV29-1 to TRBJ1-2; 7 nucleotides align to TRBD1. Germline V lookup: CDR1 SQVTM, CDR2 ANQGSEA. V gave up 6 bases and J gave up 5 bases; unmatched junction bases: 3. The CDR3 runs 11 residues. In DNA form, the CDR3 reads TGCAGCGTGGGACAGCCTTATGGCTACACCTTC. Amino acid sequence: CSVGQPYGYTF.

Here the CDR3 reads CASSLVNLQGASFHNEQFF. DNA for the CDR3: TGTGCCAGCAGCTTAGTTAATTTACAGGGGGCATCCTTTCACAATGAGCAGTTCTTC. The V and J genes are TRBV7-9 and TRBJ2-1; TRBD1 aligns across 9 bases. This CDR3 is built from 19 residues. Germline CDR1 SEHNR, CDR2 FQNEAQ (reference sequence). J was trimmed by 5 bases and V by 1 base; bases with no gene match: 15.

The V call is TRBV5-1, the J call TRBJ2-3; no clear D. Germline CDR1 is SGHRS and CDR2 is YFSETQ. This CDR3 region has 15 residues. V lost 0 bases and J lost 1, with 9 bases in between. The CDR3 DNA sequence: TGCGCCAGCAGCTTGGACTCTCTCCGCACAGATACGCAGTATTTT. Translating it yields CASSLDSLRTDTQYF.

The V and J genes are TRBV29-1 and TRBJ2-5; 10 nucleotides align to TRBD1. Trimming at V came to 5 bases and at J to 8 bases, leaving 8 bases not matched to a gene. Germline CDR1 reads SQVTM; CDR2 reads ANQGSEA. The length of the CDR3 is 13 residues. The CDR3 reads CSVLGTGAGTQYF. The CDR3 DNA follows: TGCAGCGTTCTCGGGACAGGGGCGGGAACCCAGTACTTC.

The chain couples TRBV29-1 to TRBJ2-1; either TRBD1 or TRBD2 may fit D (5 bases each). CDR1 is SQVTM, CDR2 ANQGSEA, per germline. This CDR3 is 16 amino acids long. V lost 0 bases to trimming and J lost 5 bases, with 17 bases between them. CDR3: CSVEDPRRGPDNEQFF. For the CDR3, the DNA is TGCAGCGTTGAAGATCCCCGTCGGGGACCCGACAATGAGCAGTTCTTC.

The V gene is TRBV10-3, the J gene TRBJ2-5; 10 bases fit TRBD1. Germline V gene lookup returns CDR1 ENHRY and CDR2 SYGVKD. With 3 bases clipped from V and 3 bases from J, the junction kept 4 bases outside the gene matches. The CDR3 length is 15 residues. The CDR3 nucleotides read TGTGCCATCAGTGACGGACAGGGGGGAAAAGAGACCCAGTACTTC. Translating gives CAISDGQGGKETQYF.

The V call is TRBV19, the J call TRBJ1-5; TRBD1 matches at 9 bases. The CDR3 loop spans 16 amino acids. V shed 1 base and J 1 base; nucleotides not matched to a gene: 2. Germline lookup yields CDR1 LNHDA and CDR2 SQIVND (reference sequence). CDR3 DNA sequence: TGTGCCAGTAGTATAGCGGGACAGGGAAGCAATCAGCCCCAGCATTTT. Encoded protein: CASSIAGQGSNQPQHF.

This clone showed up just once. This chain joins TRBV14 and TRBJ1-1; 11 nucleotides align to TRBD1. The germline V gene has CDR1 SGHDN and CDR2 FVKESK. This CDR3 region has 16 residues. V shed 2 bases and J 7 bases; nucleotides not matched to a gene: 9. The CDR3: CASSQFGTGGSNEAFF. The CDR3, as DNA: TGTGCCAGCAGCCAATTCGGGACAGGGGGATCTAATGAAGCTTTCTTT. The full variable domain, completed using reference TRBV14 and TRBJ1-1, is EAGVTQFPSHSVIEKGQTVTLRCDPISGHDNLYWYRRVMGKEIKFLLHFVKESKQDESGMPNNRFLAERTGGTYSTLKVQPAELEDSGVYFCASSQFGTGGSNEAFFGQGTRLTVV.

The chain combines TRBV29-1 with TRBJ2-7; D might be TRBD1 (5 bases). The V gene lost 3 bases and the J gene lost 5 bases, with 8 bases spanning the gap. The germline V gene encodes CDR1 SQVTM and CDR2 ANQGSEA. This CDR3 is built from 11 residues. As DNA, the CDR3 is TGCAGCGTTGACAGGGCCGACGAGCAGTACTTC. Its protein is CSVDRADEQYF.

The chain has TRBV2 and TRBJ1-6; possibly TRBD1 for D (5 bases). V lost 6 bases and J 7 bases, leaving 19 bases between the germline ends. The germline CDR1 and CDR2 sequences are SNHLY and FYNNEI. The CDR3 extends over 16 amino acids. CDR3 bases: TGTGCCAGCAGCTTCCGGGACGTAGGCCCCAATTCACCCCTCCACTTT. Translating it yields CASSFRDVGPNSPLHF.

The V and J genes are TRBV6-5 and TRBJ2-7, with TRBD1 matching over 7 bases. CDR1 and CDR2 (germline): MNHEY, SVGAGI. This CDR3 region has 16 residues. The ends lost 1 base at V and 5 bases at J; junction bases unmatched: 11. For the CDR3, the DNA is TGTGCCAGCAGTTACTACTCGGGACAGACTGTCCACGAGCAGTACTTC. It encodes CASSYYSGQTVHEQYF.

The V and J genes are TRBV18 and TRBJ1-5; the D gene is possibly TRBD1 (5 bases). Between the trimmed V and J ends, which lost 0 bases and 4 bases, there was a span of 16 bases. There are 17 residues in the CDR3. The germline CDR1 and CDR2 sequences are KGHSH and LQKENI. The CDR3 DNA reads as TGTGCCAGCTCACCACCTGTCGTAGGGGCCGAGAATCAGCCCCAGCATTTT. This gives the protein CASSPPVVGAENQPQHF.

CDR3 nucleotide sequence: TGTGCCAGCAGCTTAGGAGACCTGGAGTACTTC. Its translation is CASSLGDLEYF. The J gene is TRBJ2-7, the V gene TRBV7-2, with unresolved D. Germline lookup yields CDR1 SGHTA and CDR2 FQGNSA. The CDR3 spans 11 residues. Trimming cost V 1 base and J 11 bases, with 9 bases left between them. Full variable domain (outside the CDR3, taken from reference TRBV7-2 and TRBJ2-7): GAGVSQSPSNKVTEKGKDVELRCDPISGHTALYWYRQSLGQGLEFLIYFQGNSAPDKSGLPSDRFSAERTGGSVSTLTIQRTQQEDSAVYLCASSLGDLEYFGPGTRLTVT.

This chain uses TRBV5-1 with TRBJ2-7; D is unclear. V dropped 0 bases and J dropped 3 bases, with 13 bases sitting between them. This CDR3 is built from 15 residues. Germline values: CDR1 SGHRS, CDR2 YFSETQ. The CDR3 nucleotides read TGCGCCAGCAGCTTGGCCCCGGGTTCGGACTACGAGCAGTACTTC. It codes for CASSLAPGSDYEQYF.

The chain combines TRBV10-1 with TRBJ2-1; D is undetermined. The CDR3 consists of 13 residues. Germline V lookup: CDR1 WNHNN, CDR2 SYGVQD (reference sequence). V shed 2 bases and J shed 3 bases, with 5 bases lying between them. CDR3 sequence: CASSERIYNEQFF. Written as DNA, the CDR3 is TGCGCCAGCAGTGAGAGGATCTACAATGAGCAGTTCTTC.

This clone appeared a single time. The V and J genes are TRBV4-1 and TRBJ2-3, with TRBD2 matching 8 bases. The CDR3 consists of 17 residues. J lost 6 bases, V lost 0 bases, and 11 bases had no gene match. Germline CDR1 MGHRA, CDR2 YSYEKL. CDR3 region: CASSQDPHGRAGDTQYF. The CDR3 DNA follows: TGCGCCAGCAGCCAAGATCCCCACGGGAGGGCCGGGGATACGCAGTATTTT.

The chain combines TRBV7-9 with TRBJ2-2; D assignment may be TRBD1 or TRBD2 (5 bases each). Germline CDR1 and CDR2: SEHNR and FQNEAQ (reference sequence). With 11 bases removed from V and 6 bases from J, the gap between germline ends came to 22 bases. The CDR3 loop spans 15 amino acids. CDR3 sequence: CAHGTGIASSGELFF. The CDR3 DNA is TGTGCCCATGGGACCGGGATCGCCAGCTCCGGGGAGCTGTTTTTT.

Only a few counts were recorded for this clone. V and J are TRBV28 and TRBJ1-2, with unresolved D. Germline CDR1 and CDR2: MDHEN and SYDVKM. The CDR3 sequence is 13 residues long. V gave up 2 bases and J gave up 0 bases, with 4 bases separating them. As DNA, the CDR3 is TGTGCCAGCAGTTTACAGACTAACTATGGCTACACCTTC. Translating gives CASSLQTNYGYTF.

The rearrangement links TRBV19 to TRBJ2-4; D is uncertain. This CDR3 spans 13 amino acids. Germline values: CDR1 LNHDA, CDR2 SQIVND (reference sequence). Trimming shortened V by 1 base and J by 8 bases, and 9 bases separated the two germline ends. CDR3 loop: CASSIGALDIQYF. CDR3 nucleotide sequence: TGTGCCAGTAGTATAGGGGCGTTGGACATTCAGTACTTC. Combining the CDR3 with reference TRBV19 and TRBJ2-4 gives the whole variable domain DGGITQSPKYLFRKEGQNVTLSCEQNLNHDAMYWYRQDPGQGLRLIYYSQIVNDFQKGDIAEGYSVSREKKESFPLTVTSAQKNPTAFYLCASSIGALDIQYFGAGTRLSVL.

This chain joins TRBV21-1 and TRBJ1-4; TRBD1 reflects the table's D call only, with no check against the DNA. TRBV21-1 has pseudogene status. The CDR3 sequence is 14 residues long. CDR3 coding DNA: TGTGCCAGCAGCACACAGGGGTCGGGTGAAAAACTGTTTTTT. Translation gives CASSTQGSGEKLFF.

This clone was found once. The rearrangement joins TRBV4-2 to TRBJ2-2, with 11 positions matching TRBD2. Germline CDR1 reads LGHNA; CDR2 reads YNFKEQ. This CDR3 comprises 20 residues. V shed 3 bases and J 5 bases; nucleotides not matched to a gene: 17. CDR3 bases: TGTGCCAGCAGCCAGGCCCTTAGCGGGAGGGCCCTCCATCGTACCGGGGAGCTGTTTTTT. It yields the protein CASSQALSGRALHRTGELFF.